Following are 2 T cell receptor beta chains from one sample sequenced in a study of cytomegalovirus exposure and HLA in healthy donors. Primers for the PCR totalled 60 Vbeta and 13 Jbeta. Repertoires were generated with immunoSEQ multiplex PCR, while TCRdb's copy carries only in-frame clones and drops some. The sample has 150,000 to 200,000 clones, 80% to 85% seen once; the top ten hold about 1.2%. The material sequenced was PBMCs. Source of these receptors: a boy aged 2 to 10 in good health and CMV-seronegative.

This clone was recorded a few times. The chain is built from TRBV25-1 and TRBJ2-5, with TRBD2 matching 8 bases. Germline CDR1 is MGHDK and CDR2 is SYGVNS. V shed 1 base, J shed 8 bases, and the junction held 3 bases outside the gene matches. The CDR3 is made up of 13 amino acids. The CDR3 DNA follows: TGTGCCAGCAGTGAATGGGCGGGGGGCACCCAGTACTTC. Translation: CASSEWAGGTQYF.

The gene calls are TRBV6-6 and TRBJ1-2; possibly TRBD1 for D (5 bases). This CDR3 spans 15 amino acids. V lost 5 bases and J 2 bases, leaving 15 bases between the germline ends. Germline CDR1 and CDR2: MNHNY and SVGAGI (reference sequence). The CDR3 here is CASSPGDSRNYGYTF. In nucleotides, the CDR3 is TGTGCCAGCAGTCCCGGAGACAGCAGGAACTATGGCTACACCTTC.